This T cell receptor (beta chain) was captured in a study of CD8+ T cells in alopecia areata. Study at large: Patients received oral tofacitinib, 5 to 10 mg twice daily, for moderate-to-severe alopecia areata.

Deletions cut 7 bases from V and 1 base from J, with 11 bases between. Germline values: CDR1 SNHLY, CDR2 FYNNEI. The length of the CDR3 is 14 residues. As to treatment: oral pan-JAK inhibitor, 5-10 mg twice daily. PBMCs were stained for CD3, CD4 and CD8, and CD4+ and CD8+ T cells were sorted. cDNA serving as the sequencing template came from extracted, reverse transcribed RNA. TCRdb's table, derived via immunoSEQ multiplex PCR, lists solely in-frame clones and lacks some. The sample lists fewer than 250,000 clones, less than 65% seen once, with over 1% in the top ten. This sequence was found in a human donor with alopecia areata. The input for sequencing was CD4+ T cells sorted from blood, taken at week 24, from a patient treated with tofacitinib. J is TRBJ1-5 and V is TRBV2, with D unresolved. The DNA of the CDR3 is TGTGCCAGCAATCCCCGGGTCAGCAATCAGCCCCAGCATTTT. Its protein is CASNPRVSNQPQHF.